Shown below are 15 T cell receptor beta chains from a single sample sequenced in a study of blood T cell repertoires in COVID-19. Profiling relied on immunoSEQ multiplex PCR, and the TCRdb table lists in-frame clones only, not all of them. The sample has some 73,000 clones, around four fifths seen once. The sample comprised peripheral blood. The receptor set was obtained from a man aged 55 to 69 with acute or convalescent COVID-19.

The CDR3 sequence is CASRPNRDYNSPLHF. The CDR3 nucleotides read TGTGCCAGTAGACCTAACAGGGACTATAATTCACCCCTCCACTTT. The genes are TRBV19 and TRBJ1-6; TRBD1 might be the D (6 bases). V was pared by 6 bases and J by 3 bases, with 12 bases between. CDR1 and CDR2 (germline): LNHDA, SQIVND (reference sequence). This CDR3 is 15 amino acids long.

The chain carries TRBV28 and TRBJ1-6, with 9 bases identical to TRBD1. With V trimmed by 5 bases and J by 7 bases, 3 bases remained unmatched. Germline-derived CDR1 and CDR2 are MDHEN and SYDVKM. The CDR3 consists of 14 residues. CDR3 sequence: CASSVGQGNSPLHF. In DNA, the CDR3 is TGTGCCAGCAGTGTCGGACAGGGGAATTCACCCCTCCACTTT.

The chain is built from TRBV4-1 and TRBJ1-4, with D tentatively TRBD1 (6 bases). CDR1 and CDR2 from the germline V gene are MGHRA and YSYEKL. V was cut by 2 bases and J by 4 bases, with 14 bases left in between. This CDR3 is 16 amino acids long. DNA of the CDR3: TGCGCCAGCAGCCAAAGTGGACAGACCCTTAATGAAAAACTGTTTTTT. It codes for CASSQSGQTLNEKLFF.

This chain uses TRBV7-9 with TRBJ1-1; possibly TRBD1 for D (5 bases). Trimming took off 4 bases at V and 1 base at J, with 10 bases between the two ends. The CDR3 is 14 amino acids. Germline CDR1 and CDR2: SEHNR and FQNEAQ (reference sequence). CDR3 bases: TGTGCCAGCAGCTCGGGGGGAGCGAACACTGAAGCTTTCTTT. Protein sequence: CASSSGGANTEAFF.

V is TRBV7-2 and J is TRBJ2-2, with D possibly TRBD2 on 5 matching bases. The CDR3 covers 17 residues. V lost 2 bases to trimming and J lost 5 bases, with 18 bases between them. Looked up from germline, CDR1 is SGHTA and CDR2 is FQGNSA. In DNA form, the CDR3 reads TGTGCCAGCAGCTTACAGTCCGGGGTTGAGAGTACCGGGGAGCTGTTTTTT. Translated, it gives CASSLQSGVESTGELFF.

This chain joins TRBV2 and TRBJ1-1; TRBD1 matches at 7 bases. The CDR3 is made up of 16 amino acids. V dropped 5 bases and J dropped 1; count of bases not matched to a gene: 10. The germline V gene has CDR1 SNHLY and CDR2 FYNNEI. CDR3 protein: CASSKGGYDRNTEAFF. CDR3 DNA sequence: TGTGCCAGCAGTAAAGGGGGCTACGACAGGAACACTGAAGCTTTCTTT.

The CDR3: CASTKPGDYGYTF. The CDR3 DNA follows: TGTGCCAGCACGAAGCCCGGGGACTATGGCTACACCTTC. The chain joins TRBV2 to TRBJ1-2; D not resolved. Germline loops: CDR1 SNHLY, CDR2 FYNNEI. CDR3 length equals 13 residues. V was trimmed by 7 bases and J by 3 bases, leaving 12 bases between them.

CDR3 nucleotides: TGCGCCAGCAGCTGGGGGGACAGTTCGCACACCGGGGAGCTGTTTTTT. Residues: CASSWGDSSHTGELFF. The gene calls are TRBV5-1 and TRBJ2-2; D may be TRBD1 (7 bases). V was cut by 3 bases and J by 3 bases, with 15 bases left in between. This CDR3 has 16 residues. CDR1 and CDR2 (germline): SGHRS, YFSETQ.

The chain is built from TRBV21-1 and TRBJ1-1; the table's D call TRBD1 went unverified against the DNA. TRBV21-1 is a known pseudogene. The CDR3 loop spans 18 amino acids. The DNA of the CDR3 is TGTGCCAGCAGCAGCCCGGGACAGGGGGGTTCCCTGAACACTGAAGCTTTCTTT. It encodes CASSSPGQGGSLNTEAFF.

This clone was observed a few times. V usage is TRBV6-1 and J usage is TRBJ2-7, with TRBD1 matching over 9 bases. Germline assignment: CDR1 MNHNS and CDR2 SASEGT. Germline trimming cut 0 bases from V and 4 bases from J; bases unmatched to any gene: 4. The CDR3 is made up of 15 amino acids. CDR3 nucleotides: TGTGCCAGCAGTGAAGCGCCGGGGACAGGGTACGAGCAGTACTTC. This gives the protein CASSEAPGTGYEQYF.

The chain couples TRBV6-4 to TRBJ2-1, with D possibly TRBD2 on 6 matching bases. CDR1 MRHNA and CDR2 SNTAGT come from the germline V gene. Trimming left V 0 bases short and J 9 bases short, with 12 bases between. The CDR3 length is 14 residues. CDR3 in amino acids: CASSDSRGSGEQFF. In DNA form, the CDR3 reads TGTGCCAGCAGTGACTCGCGGGGAAGCGGTGAGCAGTTCTTC.

This clone was detected many times. V usage is TRBV5-1 and J usage is TRBJ2-7; D might be TRBD1 (6 bases). Germline values: CDR1 SGHRS, CDR2 YFSETQ. The length of the CDR3 is 17 residues. Trimming stripped 4 bases from V and 1 base from J, with 21 bases between. The CDR3, as DNA: TGCGCCAGCAGCGGGAGCTATACTAGACAGGAATCCTACGAGCAGTACTTC. The encoded protein is CASSGSYTRQESYEQYF.

The genes are TRBV19 and TRBJ1-1; TRBD1 matches 8 bases. The CDR3 is 15 amino acids. V shed 4 bases and J 7 bases; nucleotides not matched to a gene: 11. CDR1 and CDR2 (germline): LNHDA, SQIVND (reference sequence). The CDR3 DNA reads TGTGCCAGTAGTACCACCGGGGACAGGAAGGATGAAGCTTTCTTT. This encodes CASSTTGDRKDEAFF. Drawing the rest from reference TRBV19 and TRBJ1-1, the complete variable domain is DGGITQSPKYLFRKEGQNVTLSCEQNLNHDAMYWYRQDPGQGLRLIYYSQIVNDFQKGDIAEGYSVSREKKESFPLTVTSAQKNPTAFYLCASSTTGDRKDEAFFGQGTRLTVV.

This clone is a singleton in its sample. V and J are TRBV15 and TRBJ2-3; possible D gene TRBD2, 6 bases. CDR1 and CDR2 (germline): LNHNV, YYDKDF (reference sequence). The CDR3 length is 18 residues. With 5 bases removed from V and 2 bases from J, the gap between germline ends came to 23 bases. The DNA of the CDR3 is TGTGCCACCAGCCCCCGGGGTGGACTTGGGGGGTTCACAGATACGCAGTATTTT. Protein product: CATSPRGGLGGFTDTQYF.

This clone was detected only a few times. The chain is built from TRBV5-6 and TRBJ1-4; 7 bases map to TRBD1. Germline CDR1 reads SGHDT; CDR2 reads YYEEEE. CDR3 length: 17 residues. Trimming took 4 bases from V and 2 from J; bases not matched to a gene: 11. The CDR3 reads CASSEATGVWTNEKLFF. The CDR3 coding sequence is TGTGCCAGCAGCGAAGCCACAGGGGTTTGGACTAATGAAAAACTGTTTTTT.